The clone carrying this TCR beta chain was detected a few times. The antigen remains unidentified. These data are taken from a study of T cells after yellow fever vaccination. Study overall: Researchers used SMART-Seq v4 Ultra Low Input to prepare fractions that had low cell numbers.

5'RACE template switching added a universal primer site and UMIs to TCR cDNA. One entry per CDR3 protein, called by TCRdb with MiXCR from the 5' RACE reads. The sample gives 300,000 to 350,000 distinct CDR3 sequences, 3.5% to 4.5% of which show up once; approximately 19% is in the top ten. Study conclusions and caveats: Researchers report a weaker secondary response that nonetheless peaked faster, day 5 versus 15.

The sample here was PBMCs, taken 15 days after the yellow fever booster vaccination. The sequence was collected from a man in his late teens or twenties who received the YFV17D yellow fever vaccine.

CDR3: CASSSRGALAFYEQYV. The CDR3 DNA is TGTGCCAGCAGTTCCAGGGGGGCCCTGGCCTTCTACGAGCAGTACGTC. This sequence joins TRBV6-2 or TRBV6-3 and TRBJ2-7; D perhaps matches TRBD1 (7 bases). The length of the CDR3 is 16 residues. V dropped 4 bases and J dropped 3 bases, with 19 bases sitting between them. Germline V CDR1 and CDR2: MNHEY, SVGEGT.